These T cell receptor beta chains were read from a single sample in a study of blood T cell repertoires in COVID-19. Only in-frame clones appear in the TCRdb table, and some are missing; sequencing was by immunoSEQ multiplex PCR. The top ten hold over 4% of the sample, which has 110,000 to 150,000 clones, more than 75% seen once. Sequenced: peripheral blood. The receptors shown here come from a woman aged 45-65 years with acute or convalescent COVID-19. Both conserved end residues are part of each CDR3. Each record gives: clone size, V gene, D gene, J gene, CDR3 DNA, CDR3 protein. A D gene is named only where the DNA matches it firmly. A row's size may be missing; if present it is once, few, many or a size class.

-	TRBV7-2	-	TRBJ1-6	TGTGCCAGCAGCGTTGGACAGACCCAAAATTCACCCCTCCACTTT	CASSVGQTQNSPLHF
-	TRBV5-1	TRBD1	TRBJ2-1	TGCGCCAGCAGCTCACGGGGCGGGACAGGGGGTAAAGTCAATGAGCAGTTCTTC	CASSSRGGTGGKVNEQFF
-	TRBV7-3	-	TRBJ1-2	TGTGCCAGCAGTTCTAAATTAGGGGTTGGGGGCTACACCTTC	CASSSKLGVGGYTF
-	TRBV6-5	TRBD2	TRBJ2-1	TGTGCCACCCGATTGTACGGGGGGAGCTACAATGAGCAGTTCTTC	CATRLYGGSYNEQFF
-	TRBV12-3/TRBV12-4	-	TRBJ1-1	TGTGCCAGCGGATACAGGGAGAACACTGAAGCTTTCTTT	CASGYRENTEAFF
-	TRBV19	-	TRBJ1-2	TGTGCCAGTAGTCCCATCAGTACTAACTATGGCTACACCTTC	CASSPISTNYGYTF
-	TRBV7-9	-	TRBJ2-7	TGTGCCAGCAGCCCAGACGGGAAATACGAGCAGTACTTC	CASSPDGKYEQYF
-	TRBV3-1/TRBV3-2	-	TRBJ2-5	TGTGCCAGCAGTCATACACAGGCTGGAGAGACCCAGTACTTC	CASSHTQAGETQYF
-	TRBV28	TRBD1	TRBJ1-2	TGTGCCAGCAGTCCGCAGGGGGAAGGTTATGGCTACACCTTC	CASSPQGEGYGYTF
few	TRBV4-2	-	TRBJ1-2	TGTGCCAGCAGCCAAGACGGGGGGTATGGCTACACCTTC	CASSQDGGYGYTF
-	TRBV6-2/TRBV6-3	-	TRBJ1-5	TGTGCCAGCAGTTACTGGGAGAATAGCAATCAGCCCCAGCATTTT	CASSYWENSNQPQHF
-	TRBV6-5	-	TRBJ1-2	TGTGCCACCCTCAGGGACTATGGCTACACCTTC	CATLRDYGYTF
-	TRBV28	TRBD1	TRBJ1-2	TGTGCCAGCAGTATACAGGGGGCAAGCTACACCTTC	CASSIQGASYTF
-	TRBV11-3	-	TRBJ1-6	TGTGCCAGCAGCTTAGATTTAACAGATGGTAATTCACCCCTCCACTTT	CASSLDLTDGNSPLHF
-	TRBV2	-	TRBJ2-1	TGTGCCGGGCACCGGGGGAGCTCCTACAATGAGCAGTTCTTC	CAGHRGSSYNEQFF
few	TRBV30	-	TRBJ2-3	TGTGCTTCCGCTAGAGGATCTAGCACAGATACGCAGTATTTT	CASARGSSTDTQYF
-	TRBV6-4	TRBD2	TRBJ2-3	TGTGCCAGCAGCGCTAGCGGGGGGGCTTCAGATACGCAGTATTTT	CASSASGGASDTQYF
-	TRBV12-3/TRBV12-4	-	TRBJ2-1	TGTGCCAGCAGCCGAGTCTACAATGAGCAGTTCTTC	CASSRVYNEQFF
once	TRBV13	-	TRBJ1-6	TGTGCCAGCAGCTTCGGGTCCGGAGGAAATAATTCACCCCTCCACTTT	CASSFGSGGNNSPLHF
-	TRBV5-8	TRBD1	TRBJ1-5	TGTGCCAGCAGCTTGGGAGGGGGCCGTCAGCCCCAGCATTTT	CASSLGGGRQPQHF
-	TRBV19	-	TRBJ1-1	TGTGCCAGCCTACAAGGGGCTGAAGCTTTCTTT	CASLQGAEAFF
-	TRBV19	TRBD2	TRBJ2-3	TGTGCCAGTAGTATCACTAGCGGGGACCTAAGCACAGATACGCAGTATTTT	CASSITSGDLSTDTQYF
-	TRBV18	TRBD1	TRBJ1-1	TGTGCCAGCTCATCAATCCCAGGGGGTGAAGCTTTCTTT	CASSSIPGGEAFF